Below, 20 T cell receptor beta chains from the same sample are listed, as sequenced in a study of T cells after yellow fever vaccination. TCRdb passed the 5' RACE reads through MiXCR, listing each CDR3 protein once. This table holds roughly 240,000 distinct CDR3 sequences, around 6.7% found once. This specimen was CD4+ T cells sorted from PBMCs, taken on the day of the yellow fever booster vaccination. The receptor source for this set is a man aged 25-40 years who received the YFV17D yellow fever vaccine.

CDR3 nucleotides: TGCGCCAGCAGCTTGGCCGGGCTCCGAGATTGGGCAGATACGCAGTATTTT. It specifies CASSLAGLRDWADTQYF. This rearrangement joins TRBV5-1 to TRBJ2-3; no firm D call. Germline CDR1 reads SGHRS; CDR2 reads YFSETQ. This CDR3 has 17 amino acids. The V end was cut by 0 bases, the J end by 4 bases, with 18 bases between.

This clonotype has a count of ten or more. This rearrangement joins TRBV9 to TRBJ2-3, with D perhaps TRBD1 (6 bases). V was trimmed by 0 bases and J by 2 bases, leaving 7 bases between them. Germline CDR1 reads SGDLS; CDR2 reads YYNGEE. This CDR3 region has 14 residues. The CDR3 here is CASSVDRDTDTQYF. The DNA of the CDR3 is TGTGCCAGCAGCGTAGACAGGGACACAGATACGCAGTATTTT.

This clonotype came up a few times. The genes are TRBV18 and TRBJ1-5; unclear D gene. In germline, CDR1 is KGHSH, CDR2 LQKENI. The CDR3 extends over 14 amino acids. V was pared by 4 bases and J by 2 bases, with 9 bases between. CDR3 DNA: TGTGCCAGCTCACGCATCGAGGGCAATCAGCCCCAGCATTTT. Its translation: CASSRIEGNQPQHF.

This clonotype was recorded many times. The CDR3 nucleotides are TGCAGTGCTTCCGAGTTCAATCAGCCCCAGCATTTT. This gives the protein CSASEFNQPQHF. The rearrangement uses TRBV20-1 and TRBJ1-5; D remains unclear. CDR3 length: 12 residues. The germline V gene has CDR1 DFQATT and CDR2 SNEGSKA (reference sequence). The V gene lost 5 bases and the J gene lost 3 bases, with 8 bases spanning the gap.

At least ten counts were recorded for this clonotype. The rearrangement joins TRBV27 to TRBJ2-7; a weak D match, TRBD2 (6 bases). With 4 bases removed from V and 4 bases from J, the gap between germline ends came to 14 bases. CDR1 MNHEY and CDR2 SMNVEV come from the germline V gene (reference sequence). The CDR3 is 14 amino acids. The CDR3 reads CASSSQRVSYEQYF. CDR3 in DNA: TGTGCCAGCAGTTCCCAGCGGGTGTCGTACGAGCAGTACTTC.

This chain joins TRBV7-2 and TRBJ2-5; TRBD1 aligns across 12 bases. Per the germline V gene, CDR1 is SGHTA and CDR2 is FQGNSA. With V trimmed by 8 bases and J by 5 bases, 9 bases remained unmatched. The CDR3 totals 15 residues. CDR3 coding DNA: TGTGCCAGCGCGAGGGGACAGGGGGCGCGGGAGACCCAGTACTTC. It specifies CASARGQGARETQYF.

This clonotype appeared many times. The rearrangement links TRBV15 to TRBJ1-4, with TRBD1 matching over 7 bases. J gave up 4 bases and V 1 base, and 3 bases lay outside the gene matches. Germline V gene data show CDR1 as LNHNV and CDR2 as YYDKDF (reference sequence). CDR3 length: 15 amino acids. For the CDR3, the DNA is TGTGCCACCAGCAGAGTCAGGGGGGTTAATGAAAAACTGTTTTTT. This gives the protein CATSRVRGVNEKLFF.

This clonotype was found a few times. The CDR3 DNA reads as TGTGCCAGCAGTTACTCGTGGGCGCCTGGGAAGACCCAGTACTTC. Protein sequence: CASSYSWAPGKTQYF. The chain couples TRBV6-5 to TRBJ2-5, with no clear D. The CDR3 has 15 residues. Germline-derived CDR1 and CDR2 are MNHEY and SVGAGI. The V and J ends lost 0 bases and 6 bases respectively, with 14 bases between them.

This clonotype turned up a few times. This rearrangement joins TRBV12-3 or TRBV12-4 to TRBJ1-3; the D is unclear. Trimming pared 3 bases from V and 2 bases from J, leaving 2 bases between. The CDR3 length is 12 residues. DNA for the CDR3: TGTGCCAGCAGTTTGACTGGAAACACCATATATTTT. Translation gives CASSLTGNTIYF.

The chain uses TRBV12-3 or TRBV12-4 and TRBJ2-2; TRBD1 is a possible D gene (6 bases). V gave up 7 bases and J gave up 5 bases, with 14 bases separating them. The CDR3 has 14 residues. CDR3 in DNA: TGTGCCAGCATCTTAGACAGGAGTACCGGGGAGCTGTTTTTT. Translation gives CASILDRSTGELFF.

This clonotype showed up many times. The rearrangement links TRBV20-1 to TRBJ2-1; 7 bases line up with TRBD2. Germline V gives CDR1 DFQATT, CDR2 SNEGSKA (reference sequence). The CDR3 totals 13 residues. With V trimmed by 6 bases and J by 7 bases, 9 bases remained unmatched. The CDR3 DNA reads TGCAGTGCACGACACTTGCGGGAGAATGAGCAGTTCTTC. As protein: CSARHLRENEQFF.

The chain couples TRBV12-3 or TRBV12-4 to TRBJ2-6, with 9 bases fitting TRBD1. This CDR3 is 15 amino acids long. V trimming: 7 bases; J trimming: 2 bases; junction bases outside the gene matches: 3. The DNA of the CDR3 is TGTGCCAGCACCCACAGGGGGCCTGGGGCCAACGTCCTGACTTTC. It yields the protein CASTHRGPGANVLTF.

This sequence joins TRBV5-1 and TRBJ1-4; 7 bases are shared with TRBD1. This CDR3 has 13 amino acids. Germline CDR1 reads SGHRS; CDR2 reads YFSETQ. V was pared by 4 bases and J by 8 bases, with 5 bases of the junction left unmatched. The chain's CDR3 is CASSTGTVEKLFF. DNA of the CDR3: TGCGCCAGCAGCACAGGGACAGTAGAAAAACTGTTTTTT.

J is TRBJ2-1 and V is TRBV20-1, with D perhaps assigned TRBD1 or TRBD2 (5 bases each). CDR1 and CDR2 (germline): DFQATT, SNEGSKA (reference sequence). V lost 0 bases and J lost 6, with 12 bases in between. This CDR3 comprises 14 residues. The CDR3: CSAREGEWGNEQFF. The CDR3 nucleotides are TGCAGTGCTAGAGAGGGGGAGTGGGGCAATGAGCAGTTCTTC.

The gene calls are TRBV15 and TRBJ2-3; D could derive from TRBD1 or TRBD2 (5 bases each). CDR3 length: 15 amino acids. Germline V gene sequence: CDR1 LNHNV, CDR2 YYDKDF (reference sequence). V was clipped by 3 bases and J by 1 base, with 11 bases between them. The CDR3 loop is CATSRRGSGTDTQYF. DNA of the CDR3: TGTGCCACCAGCAGGAGGGGTTCGGGCACAGATACGCAGTATTTT.

Of note for this clonotype: An end of the junction differs from the germline gene, which may be a read error. J is TRBJ2-7 and V is TRBV5-6; 7 bases map to TRBD2. Germline V gene data show CDR1 as SGHDT and CDR2 as YYEEEE. This CDR3 is built from 13 residues. CDR3 amino acids: CAISPGRSCEQYF. CDR3 in DNA: TGTGCCATCAGCCCCGGGAGGTCCTGCGAGCAGTACTTC.

Worth noting for this clonotype: At one of its ends the junction is not consistent with the germline gene, which may arise from a read error. The chain combines TRBV20-1 with TRBJ2-5, with TRBD2 matching 7 bases. The CDR3 runs to 15 residues. Germline loops: CDR1 DFQATT, CDR2 SNEGSKA (reference sequence). The CDR3 DNA reads as TGCTGTGCTAGAGAGCGGGGTATAATGGCGGAGACCCAGTACTTC. Translating gives CCARERGIMAETQYF.

The chain couples TRBV19 to TRBJ2-3; the match to TRBD2 covers 8 bases. Germline loops: CDR1 LNHDA, CDR2 SQIVND (reference sequence). V shed 5 bases, J shed 4 bases, and the junction held 8 bases outside the gene matches. This CDR3 comprises 15 residues. This chain's CDR3 is CASSEKAGDADTQYF. CDR3 nucleotide sequence: TGTGCCAGTAGTGAAAAAGCGGGAGACGCAGATACGCAGTATTTT.

This clonotype was seen only a few times. This rearrangement joins TRBV20-1 to TRBJ2-3; tentatively, D is TRBD2 (6 bases). Trimming shortened V by 7 bases and J by 3 bases, and 17 bases separated the two germline ends. CDR1 and CDR2 (germline): DFQATT, SNEGSKA (reference sequence). The CDR3 totals 14 residues. The CDR3 DNA is TGCAGTGTTAGCGGCGGGAAGGGGACAGATACGCAGTATTTT. Its translation is CSVSGGKGTDTQYF.

J is TRBJ2-2 and V is TRBV7-2; D not resolved. CDR3 length: 14 residues. Germline-derived CDR1 and CDR2 are SGHTA and FQGNSA. V dropped 7 bases and J dropped 3 bases, with 12 bases sitting between them. CDR3 loop: CASKKEYYTGELFF. DNA of the CDR3: TGTGCCAGCAAGAAGGAGTATTACACCGGGGAGCTGTTTTTT.